These 27 T cell receptor beta chains came from one sample sequenced in a study of shared clonotypes between healthy human individuals. Profiling relied on immunoSEQ multiplex PCR, and the TCRdb table lists in-frame clones only, not all of them. The repertoire holds around 2.5 million clones, with 93% as singletons. Sample: naive CD4+ T cells from PBMCs. Subset noted: CD45RA+ positively selected. The receptor set was obtained from a man between 18 and 29 years old in good health. Some clones in this sample may be carry-over from other donors' samples.

This rearrangement joins TRBV2 to TRBJ2-1; 11 nucleotides agree with TRBD2. This CDR3 region has 18 residues. The germline gives CDR1 SNHLY, CDR2 FYNNEI. V shed 6 bases and J 4 bases; nucleotides not matched to a gene: 14. This CDR3 is CASSVRINLAGGYNEQFF. The CDR3 DNA reads TGTGCCAGCAGCGTTCGAATAAACCTAGCGGGAGGATACAATGAGCAGTTCTTC.

The chain employs TRBV9 and TRBJ2-3; 11 bases map to TRBD2. CDR1 and CDR2 (germline): SGDLS, YYNGEE. J lost 3 bases, V lost 7 bases, and 7 bases had no gene match. This CDR3 has 15 amino acids. DNA of the CDR3: TGTGCCAGCGGCAGAACTAGCGGGAGTACAGATACGCAGTATTTT. Translating gives CASGRTSGSTDTQYF.

The chain has TRBV30 and TRBJ1-2, with TRBD1 matching 11 bases. J was trimmed by 3 bases and V by 1 base; bases with no gene match: 4. The CDR3 sequence is 15 residues long. Germline V gene lookup returns CDR1 GTSNPN and CDR2 SVGIG (reference sequence). The DNA for the CDR3 is TGTGCCTGGAGTGCCGGGACAGGGGGTTACTATGGCTACACCTTC. Translating it yields CAWSAGTGGYYGYTF.

The genes are TRBV7-2 and TRBJ1-6; TRBD1 matches 9 bases. The junction had 12 bases not matched to a gene; V was cut back by 7 bases and J by 11 bases. CDR3 size: 15 residues. Germline V gives CDR1 SGHTA, CDR2 FQGNSA. CDR3 sequence: CASIRPGTGNPPLHF. CDR3 DNA sequence: TGTGCCAGCATCCGACCGGGGACAGGGAATCCACCCCTCCACTTT.

In DNA form, the CDR3 reads TGTGCCAGTTCGGGACAGGGTGCCGTCAGAAACACCATATATTTT. This encodes CASSGQGAVRNTIYF. The chain couples TRBV28 to TRBJ1-3; 9 bases align to TRBD1. This CDR3 spans 15 amino acids. Germline CDR1 reads MDHEN; CDR2 reads SYDVKM. J gave up 5 bases and V 9 bases, and 11 bases lay outside the gene matches.

The V gene is TRBV7-3, the J gene TRBJ2-1, with D unresolved. Germline assignment: CDR1 SGHTA and CDR2 FQGTGA. CDR3 length equals 14 residues. The V gene lost 3 bases and the J gene lost 6 bases, with 12 bases spanning the gap. The CDR3 is CASSFSSGSNEQFF. DNA of the CDR3: TGTGCCAGCAGCTTTTCATCCGGGTCCAATGAGCAGTTCTTC.

Here the CDR3 DNA reads TGTGCCAGCAGCCTGACAGGGGGTATCACTGAAGCTTTCTTT. Translated, it gives CASSLTGGITEAFF. The chain couples TRBV28 to TRBJ1-1; 9 bases line up with TRBD1. The germline V gene encodes CDR1 MDHEN and CDR2 SYDVKM. The CDR3 is made up of 14 amino acids. V dropped 6 bases and J dropped 4; count of bases not matched to a gene: 6.

CDR3 bases: TGTGCCAGCAGTGCCGAGACAGGCCTTCAACGAGCTTTCTTT. This encodes CASSAETGLQRAFF. The V and J genes are TRBV2 and TRBJ1-1; perhaps TRBD1 as D (6 bases). V dropped 4 bases and J dropped 10 bases, with 19 bases sitting between them. This CDR3 is 14 amino acids long. Germline CDR1 is SNHLY and CDR2 is FYNNEI.

V gene TRBV11-2 combines with J gene TRBJ1-3, with unresolved D. CDR3 length: 13 amino acids. V was shortened by 5 bases and J by 4 bases, with 9 bases between the two germline ends. Per the germline V gene, CDR1 is SGHAT and CDR2 is FQNNGV. This chain's CDR3 is CASSRILGNTIYF. The CDR3 region has the DNA TGTGCCAGCAGCCGTATCCTCGGAAACACCATATATTTT. Variable domain in full (rest from reference TRBV11-2 and TRBJ1-3): EAGVAQSPRYKIIEKRQSVAFWCNPISGHATLYWYQQILGQGPKLLIQFQNNGVVDDSQLPKDRFSAERLKGVDSTLKIQPAKLEDSAVYLCASSRILGNTIYFGEGSWLTVV.

The chain couples TRBV5-1 to TRBJ2-3, with no clear D. There are 14 residues in the CDR3. Germline values: CDR1 SGHRS, CDR2 YFSETQ. V was trimmed by 6 bases and J by 2 bases, leaving 13 bases between them. The CDR3 bases are TGCGCCAGCAAGTTAGGGCAGATCACAGATACGCAGTATTTT. It codes for CASKLGQITDTQYF.

Points on this clone: Distinct nucleotide sequences in the sample also encode this CDR3. The CDR3 DNA is TGTGCCTGGAGTGGACAGCCCTCCTATGGCTACACCTTC. Its protein is CAWSGQPSYGYTF. The genes are TRBV30 and TRBJ1-2; maybe TRBD1 (5 bases). Trimming pared 1 base from V and 4 bases from J, leaving 10 bases between. The germline V gene has CDR1 GTSNPN and CDR2 SVGIG (reference sequence). The CDR3 contains 13 residues.

The V call is TRBV19, the J call TRBJ2-3; 7 bases line up with TRBD2. V lost 7 bases, J lost 0 bases, and 10 bases stayed unmatched. This CDR3 has 16 amino acids. The germline CDR1 and CDR2 sequences are LNHDA and SQIVND (reference sequence). The CDR3 region is CASTYGISGSTDTQYF. CDR3 DNA: TGTGCCAGTACCTACGGTATTAGCGGGAGCACAGATACGCAGTATTTT.

The rearrangement uses TRBV6-1 and TRBJ2-3; D possibly corresponds to TRBD1 (5 bases). V lost 10 bases and J lost 0, with 14 bases in between. Germline values: CDR1 MNHNS, CDR2 SASEGT. The CDR3 extends over 14 amino acids. CDR3 sequence reads: CATSDMSSTDTQYF. The CDR3 bases are TGTGCCACCTCGGACATGTCTAGCACAGATACGCAGTATTTT.

The V and J genes are TRBV4-1 and TRBJ1-5; D ambiguous. Germline V gene data show CDR1 as MGHRA and CDR2 as YSYEKL. V lost 4 bases to trimming and J lost 5 bases, with 15 bases between them. The CDR3 sequence is 15 residues long. The CDR3 bases are TGCGCCAGCAGCCGGTCGGAATTCGGCGATCAGCCCCAGCATTTT. As protein: CASSRSEFGDQPQHF.

This sequence joins TRBV6-5 and TRBJ1-2; no clear D. Germline CDR1 and CDR2: MNHEY and SVGAGI. V shed 4 bases and J shed 7 bases, with 13 bases lying between them. The CDR3 totals 13 residues. The CDR3 bases are TGTGCCAGCAGTTGGGATCCACCGAGTGGCTACACCTTC. It specifies CASSWDPPSGYTF.

The gene calls are TRBV15 and TRBJ1-4; D uncertain. Germline V gene data show CDR1 as LNHNV and CDR2 as YYDKDF (reference sequence). This CDR3 is 15 amino acids long. Trimming cost V 5 bases and J 0 bases, with 10 bases left between them. CDR3 DNA: TGTGCCACCAGCCTTATCCCCGCAACTAATGAAAAACTGTTTTTT. This codes for CATSLIPATNEKLFF.

As for this clone: Other nucleotide sequences from this sample produce the same CDR3. This sequence joins TRBV28 and TRBJ2-7; 7 positions agree with TRBD2. The J segment lost 3 bases and the V segment lost 4 bases, leaving 6 bases of the junction unmatched. The CDR3 totals 14 residues. Germline V gene data show CDR1 as MDHEN and CDR2 as SYDVKM. The DNA for the CDR3 is TGTGCCAGCAGTTCCCCGGGACTAAACTACGAGCAGTACTTC. The encoded protein is CASSSPGLNYEQYF. Variable domain in full (rest from reference TRBV28 and TRBJ2-7): DVKVTQSSRYLVKRTGEKVFLECVQDMDHENMFWYRQDPGLGLRLIYFSYDVKMKEKGDIPEGYSVSREKKERFSLILESASTNQTSMYLCASSSPGLNYEQYFGPGTRLTVT.

Of note for this clone: Other DNA sequences in this specimen translate into the identical CDR3. J is TRBJ1-2 and V is TRBV6-1; no reliable D call. V lost 0 bases and J lost 2, with 1 base in between. The CDR3 contains 12 residues. Germline loops: CDR1 MNHNS, CDR2 SASEGT. In nucleotides, the CDR3 is TGTGCCAGCAGTGAAGCCAACTATGGCTACACCTTC. This translates into CASSEANYGYTF.

Comment on this clone: The sample has other DNA sequences that encode this CDR3 too. The chain recombines TRBV5-1 with TRBJ1-2; D is unresolved. Germline loops: CDR1 SGHRS, CDR2 YFSETQ. V lost 0 bases to trimming and J lost 7 bases, with 10 bases between them. The CDR3 totals 13 residues. The DNA of the CDR3 is TGCGCCAGCAGCTTGGCGGGTCTCGGTGGCTACACCTTC. Translating gives CASSLAGLGGYTF.

Notes on this clone: Other DNA sequences within the sample encode an identical CDR3. The rearrangement joins TRBV7-2 to TRBJ1-1, with D maybe TRBD1 (6 bases). CDR3 length equals 15 residues. Per the germline V gene, CDR1 is SGHTA and CDR2 is FQGNSA. Trimming took off 1 base at V and 1 base at J, with 10 bases between the two ends. Here the CDR3 reads CASSLGGRRNTEAFF. CDR3 nucleotides: TGTGCCAGCAGCTTAGGGGGGCGGAGGAACACTGAAGCTTTCTTT.

This clone was detected a few times. This chain joins TRBV19 and TRBJ1-2, with 10 nucleotides matching TRBD1. Germline values: CDR1 LNHDA, CDR2 SQIVND (reference sequence). J was trimmed by 8 bases and V by 4 bases; bases with no gene match: 4. This CDR3 is built from 13 residues. The CDR3 loop reads CASSTSTGGGYTF. The CDR3, as DNA: TGTGCCAGTAGTACATCGACAGGGGGCGGCTACACCTTC. Supplemented by reference TRBV19 and TRBJ1-2, the full variable domain reads DGGITQSPKYLFRKEGQNVTLSCEQNLNHDAMYWYRQDPGQGLRLIYYSQIVNDFQKGDIAEGYSVSREKKESFPLTVTSAQKNPTAFYLCASSTSTGGGYTFGSGTRLTVV.

The chain uses TRBV9 and TRBJ2-3, with 8 bases that match TRBD2. The CDR3 contains 16 residues. Germline trimming cut 4 bases from V and 5 bases from J; bases unmatched to any gene: 12. The germline V gene encodes CDR1 SGDLS and CDR2 YYNGEE. DNA for the CDR3: TGTGCCAGCAGCTTCCCCGCGGGGGGAGGGGGAGATACGCAGTATTTT. Translated: CASSFPAGGGGDTQYF.

This chain connects TRBV5-1 to TRBJ2-1, with unresolved D. Between the trimmed V and J ends, which lost 1 base and 0 bases, there was a span of 8 bases. Germline CDR1 is SGHRS and CDR2 is YFSETQ. The CDR3 loop spans 15 amino acids. CDR3 sequence reads: CASSLWIDSYNEQFF. In DNA, the CDR3 is TGCGCCAGCAGCTTGTGGATAGACTCCTACAATGAGCAGTTCTTC.

V is TRBV25-1 and J is TRBJ2-5; D is unclear. The CDR3 length is 15 residues. V was pared by 1 base and J by 3 bases, with 12 bases between. Germline CDR1 and CDR2: MGHDK and SYGVNS. CDR3 sequence reads: CASSELSSPKETQYF. The CDR3 bases are TGTGCCAGCAGTGAATTATCAAGCCCGAAAGAGACCCAGTACTTC. The full variable domain, in which reference TRBV25-1 and TRBJ2-5 provide the parts outside the CDR3, is EADIYQTPRYLVIGTGKKITLECSQTMGHDKMYWYQQDPGMELHLIHYSYGVNSTEKGDLSSESTVSRIRTEHFPLTLESARPSHTSQYLCASSELSSPKETQYFGPGTRLLVL.

This chain links TRBV5-1 with TRBJ2-5; unclear D gene. With 4 bases removed from V and 3 bases from J, the gap between germline ends came to 13 bases. The CDR3 spans 14 residues. Per germline, CDR1 SGHRS and CDR2 YFSETQ. The CDR3 nucleotides read TGCGCCAGCAGCCGGTTGGAGTGGAAAGAGACCCAGTACTTC. Residues: CASSRLEWKETQYF. Together with reference TRBV5-1 and TRBJ2-5, the CDR3 gives the full variable domain: KAGVTQTPRYLIKTRGQQVTLSCSPISGHRSVSWYQQTPGQGLQFLFEYFSETQRNKGNFPGRFSGRQFSNSRSEMNVSTLELGDSALYLCASSRLEWKETQYFGPGTRLLVL.

The chain combines TRBV5-5 with TRBJ2-7; 13 bases are shared with TRBD2. The CDR3 spans 17 residues. Trimming took 4 bases from V and 1 from J; bases not matched to a gene: 8. Per germline, CDR1 SGHKS and CDR2 YYEKEE (reference sequence). For the CDR3, the DNA is TGTGCCAGCAGCCCTCGGACTAGCGGGAGTTTGTCCTACGAGCAGTACTTC. This sequence encodes CASSPRTSGSLSYEQYF. The variable domain in full, with the rest retrieved from reference TRBV5-5 and TRBJ2-7, is DAGVTQSPTHLIKTRGQQVTLRCSPISGHKSVSWYQQVLGQGPQFIFQYYEKEERGRGNFPDRFSARQFPNYSSELNVNALLLGDSALYLCASSPRTSGSLSYEQYFGPGTRLTVT.

J is TRBJ2-4 and V is TRBV28; perhaps TRBD1 as D (6 bases). The CDR3 loop spans 17 amino acids. Germline V lookup: CDR1 MDHEN, CDR2 SYDVKM. With 6 bases removed from V and 2 bases from J, the gap between germline ends came to 20 bases. CDR3 loop: CASSGRDAQGTKNIQYF. In nucleotides, the CDR3 is TGTGCCAGCAGCGGAAGGGACGCCCAGGGGACCAAAAACATTCAGTACTTC. Filled out from reference TRBV28 and TRBJ2-4, the complete variable domain reads DVKVTQSSRYLVKRTGEKVFLECVQDMDHENMFWYRQDPGLGLRLIYFSYDVKMKEKGDIPEGYSVSREKKERFSLILESASTNQTSMYLCASSGRDAQGTKNIQYFGAGTRLSVL.